This T cell receptor (beta chain) is drawn from a study of blood T cell repertoires in COVID-19. About the study: T cells, B-cell-depleted T cells, or PBMCs provided the cDNA or gDNA that served as material.

Germline V lookup: CDR1 SGHTA, CDR2 FQGNSA. V dropped 5 bases and J dropped 4; count of bases not matched to a gene: 5. CDR3 length equals 14 residues. TCRdb's copy holds only in-frame clones and misses some; the assay was immunoSEQ multiplex PCR. The sample records 250,000 to 350,000 clones, roughly 80% being singletons. This TCR came from a human donor with COVID-19, enrolled during active disease. The donor label of this sample is uncertain. The sequenced sample was peripheral blood. The chain employs TRBV7-2 and TRBJ1-5, with TRBD1 matching over 7 bases. This CDR3 reads CASSPAGGNQPQHF. The CDR3 DNA sequence: TGTGCCAGCAGCCCGGCAGGGGGTAATCAGCCCCAGCATTTT.